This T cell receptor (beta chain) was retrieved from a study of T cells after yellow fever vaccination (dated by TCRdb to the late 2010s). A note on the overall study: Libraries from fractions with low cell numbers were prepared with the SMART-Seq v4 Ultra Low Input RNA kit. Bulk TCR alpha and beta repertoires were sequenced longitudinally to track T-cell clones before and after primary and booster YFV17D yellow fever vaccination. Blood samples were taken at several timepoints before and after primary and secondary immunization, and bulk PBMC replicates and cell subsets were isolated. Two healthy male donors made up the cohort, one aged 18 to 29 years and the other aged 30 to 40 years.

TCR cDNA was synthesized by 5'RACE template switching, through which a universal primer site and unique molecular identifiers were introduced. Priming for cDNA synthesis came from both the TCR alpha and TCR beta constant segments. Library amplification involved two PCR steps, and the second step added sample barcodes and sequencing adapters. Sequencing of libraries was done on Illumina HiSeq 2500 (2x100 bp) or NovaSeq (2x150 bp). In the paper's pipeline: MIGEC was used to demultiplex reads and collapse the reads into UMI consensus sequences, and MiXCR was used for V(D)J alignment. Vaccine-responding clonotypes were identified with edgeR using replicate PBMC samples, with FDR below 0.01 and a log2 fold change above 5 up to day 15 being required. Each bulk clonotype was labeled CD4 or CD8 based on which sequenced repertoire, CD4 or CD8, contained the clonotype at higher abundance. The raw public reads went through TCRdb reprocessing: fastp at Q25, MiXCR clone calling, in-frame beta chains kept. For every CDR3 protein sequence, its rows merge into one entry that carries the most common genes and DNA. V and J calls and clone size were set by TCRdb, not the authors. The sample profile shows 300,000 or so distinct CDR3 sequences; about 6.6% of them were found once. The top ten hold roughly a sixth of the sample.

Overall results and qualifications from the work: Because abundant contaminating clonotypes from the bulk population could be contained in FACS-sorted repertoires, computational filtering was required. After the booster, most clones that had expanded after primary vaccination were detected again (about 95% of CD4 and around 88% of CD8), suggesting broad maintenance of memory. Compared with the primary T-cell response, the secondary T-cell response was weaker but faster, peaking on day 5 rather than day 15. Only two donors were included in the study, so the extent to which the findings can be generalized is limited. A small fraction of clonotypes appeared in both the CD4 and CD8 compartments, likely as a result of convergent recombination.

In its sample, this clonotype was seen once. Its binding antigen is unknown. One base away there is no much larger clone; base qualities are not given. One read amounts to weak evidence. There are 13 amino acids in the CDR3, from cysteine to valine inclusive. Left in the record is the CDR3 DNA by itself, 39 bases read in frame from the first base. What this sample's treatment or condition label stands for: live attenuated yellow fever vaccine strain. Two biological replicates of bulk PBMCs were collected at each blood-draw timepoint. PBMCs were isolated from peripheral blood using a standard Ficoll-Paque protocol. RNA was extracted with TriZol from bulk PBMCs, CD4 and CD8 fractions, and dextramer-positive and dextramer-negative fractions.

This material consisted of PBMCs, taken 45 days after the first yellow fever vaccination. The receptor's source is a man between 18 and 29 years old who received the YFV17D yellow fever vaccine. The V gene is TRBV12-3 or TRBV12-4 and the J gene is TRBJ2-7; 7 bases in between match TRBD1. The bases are TGTGCCAGGAGTTTTCTGAGGGGGCTTGAGCAGTACGTC. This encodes CARSFLRGLEQYV.